The sequence of this TCR beta chain was determined in a study of blood T cell repertoires in COVID-19. Background on the study: The United States, Italy and Spain provided the acute and convalescent COVID-19 samples.

The protocol was immunoSEQ multiplex PCR, while the TCRdb copy is restricted to in-frame clones and leaves out a portion. The repertoire holds about 140,000 clones, with 75% to 90% as singletons. This CDR3 comprises 15 residues. Germline CDR1 reads SGHRS; CDR2 reads YFSETQ. Unmatched junction bases numbered 3, after V lost 3 bases and J lost 3 bases. Cohorts were based on clinical histories the participants reported. The sample consisted of PBMCs or T cells enriched from blood (not recorded which). This sequence originates from a man in his 60s who had recovered from COVID-19. V gene TRBV5-1 combines with J gene TRBJ1-6, with 7 bases matching TRBD1. CDR3 bases: TGCGCCAGCAGCTCGACAGGGCTCTATAATTCACCCCTCCACTTT. It yields the protein CASSSTGLYNSPLHF.